The clone carrying this TCR beta chain appeared a few times. Its target is not known. Researchers ran the PCR with 60 Vbeta and 13 Jbeta primers. The protocol was immunoSEQ multiplex PCR, while the TCRdb copy is restricted to in-frame clones and leaves out a portion. The repertoire consists of roughly 150,000 clones, with roughly 80% occurring once and the leading ten covering roughly 14%. V shed 4 bases and J shed 5 bases, with 18 bases lying between them. This CDR3 region has 15 residues. CDR1 is SGHRS and CDR2 is YFSETQ in the germline V gene. These data come from a study of cytomegalovirus exposure and HLA in healthy donors. Study-wide results and limits: Indistinguishability led to the exclusion of some V segments, TRBV6-2 and TRBV6-3 included.

The sequence was obtained from a woman between 40 and 55 years old in good health and CMV-seronegative. The V gene is TRBV5-1, the J gene TRBJ2-5; tentatively, D is TRBD1 (6 bases). Sequenced input: PBMCs. This CDR3 is CASSLAGDHRETQYF. The CDR3, as DNA: TGCGCCAGCAGCCTAGCAGGGGATCACCGGGAGACCCAGTACTTC.